This T cell receptor beta chain was recorded in a study of cytotoxic CD8 clonotypes in ibrutinib-treated CLL. Study background: Mean per-sample yields comprised 255,043 productive templates and 94,082 productive rearrangements. General observations from the study: Public clonotypes were rare and shrank or held steady on treatment. Clonality increased at ibrutinib response, then returned toward baseline at progression. Relative to age-matched healthy donors, clonality at baseline was higher, and it tracked circulating CD8+ T-cell counts.

Germline CDR1 reads SGHTA; CDR2 reads FQGNSA. V gave up 4 bases and J gave up 0 bases; unmatched junction bases: 14. This CDR3 has 18 amino acids. The data were produced by immunoSEQ multiplex PCR, yet TCRdb's version contains in-frame clones alone and is incomplete. The profile covers around 250,000 clones, with around 70% appearing a single time and about 16% taken by the ten largest. Notes on this clone: Its matching antigen is unknown.

This chain uses TRBV7-2 with TRBJ2-7, with 8 bases identical to TRBD2. The clonotype comes from a human donor with chronic lymphocytic leukemia. The specimen comprised PBMCs, sampled after 24 months of ibrutinib treatment. The CDR3 nucleotides read TGTGCCAGCAGCTCAAGAGGGCCTACTAGCGGAAACTCCTACGAGCAGTACTTC. Its translation is CASSSRGPTSGNSYEQYF.